Given below is one T cell receptor beta chain in context. Other DNA sequences from this sample encode an identical CDR3 as well. PCR was performed using 60 Vbeta and 13 Jbeta primers. This table comes from immunoSEQ multiplex PCR, and its TCRdb copy is limited to in-frame clones, with some not included. The sample comprises about 97,000 clones, approximately 76% of which are singletons, and roughly 4% rests with the top ten. This sample is drawn from a study of cytomegalovirus exposure and HLA in healthy donors. The germline V gene has CDR1 SGHRS and CDR2 YFSETQ. V lost 0 bases and J lost 13, with 20 bases in between. There are 16 residues in the CDR3.

This TCR was recovered from a man aged 35 to 55 in good health and CMV-seronegative. What was sequenced was PBMCs. This chain joins TRBV5-1 and TRBJ1-6, with D unresolved. CDR3 loop: CASSLASPDLGSPLHF. The CDR3 DNA reads as TGCGCCAGCAGCTTGGCCTCGCCGGACTTGGGTTCCCCCCTCCACTTT.